Below, 32 T cell receptor beta chains from the same sample are listed, as sequenced in a study of vaccination and CD4 T cells after COVID-19. Documented treatment: 10-day PBMC culture with coronavirus spike peptide pools or control peptides (ViraFEST assay). Their recognized antigens are unknown. Sequencing of the DNA from cultured CD4+ T cells was carried out with the Oncomine TCR Beta short-read assay. TCRdb fed the PCR reads into MiXCR, producing one record per CDR3 protein. The table includes 9,500 to 15,000 distinct CDR3 sequences, about 50% detected once. Sample: CD4+ T cells from blood, cultured in vitro. These receptors were taken from a human donor who had recovered from COVID-19.

The J gene is TRBJ2-1, the V gene TRBV7-3; TRBD1 agrees at 7 bases. V was clipped by 5 bases and J by 4 bases; unmatched bases: 14. Germline CDR1 reads SGHTA; CDR2 reads FQGTGA. There are 17 residues in the CDR3. CDR3 amino acids: CASSPLDRPGKYNEQFF. CDR3 coding DNA: TGTGCCAGCAGCCCCCTGGACAGGCCCGGCAAGTACAATGAGCAGTTCTTC. The full variable domain, rest sourced from reference TRBV7-3 and TRBJ2-1, is GAGVSQTPSNKVTEKGKYVELRCDPISGHTALYWYRQSLGQGPEFLIYFQGTGAADDSGLPNDRFFAVRPEGSVSTLKIQRTERGDSAVYLCASSPLDRPGKYNEQFFGPGTRLTVL.

The genes are TRBV20-1 and TRBJ2-7, with D perhaps matching TRBD2 (5 bases). CDR1 is DFQATT, CDR2 SNEGSKA, per germline (reference sequence). This CDR3 spans 14 amino acids. V lost 3 bases to trimming and J lost 3 bases, with 15 bases between them. The CDR3 DNA follows: TGCAGTGCTAGTGAGTACAGACGGGGCTACGAGCAGTACTTC. Translated, it gives CSASEYRRGYEQYF.

This clonotype was counted only a few times. The chain joins TRBV6-1 to TRBJ1-6, with D possibly being TRBD1 (5 bases). The CDR3 extends over 17 amino acids. Deletions cut 5 bases from V and 3 bases from J, with 17 bases between. Germline CDR1 is MNHNS and CDR2 is SASEGT. CDR3 nucleotides: TGTGCCAGCAGTCCCGCCCTGGGGGGGTTCTATAATTCACCCCTCCACTTT. Translating gives CASSPALGGFYNSPLHF.

This clonotype has just one count. The J gene is TRBJ1-6, the V gene TRBV11-3; D not resolved. Germline CDR1 and CDR2: SGHNT and YENEEA. The V and J ends lost 5 bases and 14 bases respectively, with 16 bases between them. This CDR3 comprises 13 residues. CDR3 sequence: CASSASLSGTLHF. CDR3 in DNA: TGTGCCAGCAGCGCCTCCCTGTCTGGGACCCTCCACTTT.

This sequence joins TRBV18 and TRBJ2-7; 9 bases line up with TRBD1. CDR3 size: 14 residues. The V gene's germline CDR1 is KGHSH and CDR2 LQKENI. Trimming at V came to 4 bases and at J to 5 bases, leaving 6 bases not matched to a gene. The DNA of the CDR3 is TGTGCCAGCTCACTGAAGGGGACAGGGCACGAGCAGTACTTC. Its protein is CASSLKGTGHEQYF.

The gene calls are TRBV6-1 and TRBJ1-6; TRBD1 matches 8 bases. Per the germline V gene, CDR1 is MNHNS and CDR2 is SASEGT. The CDR3 spans 17 residues. Trimming cost V 6 bases and J 1 base; bases outside gene matches: 8. CDR3 sequence (DNA): TGTGCCAGCAGCCGGACAGGGCCGGGGTCCTATAATTCACCCCTCCACTTT. This sequence encodes CASSRTGPGSYNSPLHF.

A few counts support this clonotype. The chain recombines TRBV9 with TRBJ2-2, with D hard to call. The ends were cut back, 6 bases at V and 1 base at J, with 7 bases in the middle. The CDR3 consists of 13 residues. The germline CDR1 and CDR2 sequences are SGDLS and YYNGEE. This chain's CDR3 is CASTDWNTGELFF. In nucleotides, the CDR3 is TGTGCCAGCACGGATTGGAACACCGGGGAGCTGTTTTTT.

DNA for the CDR3: TGTGCCAGCAGCCTAACAGGGATAGAGACTGAAGCTTTCTTT. This gives the protein CASSLTGIETEAFF. This chain joins TRBV6-1 and TRBJ1-1, with a weak D call TRBD1 (6 bases). CDR1 is MNHNS, CDR2 SASEGT, per germline. V was cut by 6 bases and J by 5 bases, with 16 bases left in between. The CDR3 is made up of 14 amino acids.

This clonotype was detected once. The V call is TRBV15, the J call TRBJ2-6, with D possibly matching TRBD2 (5 bases). The CDR3 consists of 17 residues. V was trimmed by 0 bases and J by 4 bases, leaving 13 bases between them. Germline loops: CDR1 LNHNV, CDR2 YYDKDF (reference sequence). The CDR3 here is CATSREVGRTGANVLTF. In nucleotides, the CDR3 is TGTGCCACCAGCAGAGAGGTAGGGAGAACCGGGGCCAACGTCCTGACTTTC.

V gene TRBV1 combines with J gene TRBJ1-1; the D call in the table, TRBD1, was not verified against the DNA. TRBV1 is shown as a pseudogene. The CDR3 spans 14 residues. CDR3 sequence reads: CTSSPLGGNTEAFF. The DNA for the CDR3 is TGCACCAGCAGCCCTCTGGGGGGTAACACTGAAGCTTTCTTT.

This clonotype came up a few times. The V and J genes are TRBV24-1 and TRBJ2-6, with D hard to call. The CDR3 sequence is 16 residues long. V was cut by 1 base and J by 0 bases, with 6 bases left in between. The germline V gene encodes CDR1 KGHDR and CDR2 SFDVKD. The CDR3, as DNA: TGTGCCACCAGTGATTTCAGCACCTCTGGGGCCAACGTCCTGACTTTC. Amino acid sequence: CATSDFSTSGANVLTF.

This chain connects TRBV7-2 to TRBJ2-1; D might be TRBD1 (5 bases). The CDR3 covers 12 residues. CDR1 is SGHTA, CDR2 FQGNSA, per germline. V was clipped by 5 bases and J by 4 bases, with 6 bases between them. The CDR3 DNA sequence: TGTGCCAGCAGCCCAGGGTACAATGAGCAGTTCTTC. Translation: CASSPGYNEQFF.

This clonotype has a handful of counts. The chain has TRBV24-1 and TRBJ2-3, with D possibly TRBD1 on 6 matching bases. CDR1 is KGHDR, CDR2 SFDVKD, per germline. This CDR3 is 15 amino acids long. Trimming cost V 4 bases and J 1 base, with 11 bases left between them. The CDR3: CATSEQGRGTDTQYF. CDR3 coding DNA: TGTGCCACCAGTGAACAGGGCCGGGGCACAGATACGCAGTATTTT.

The V gene is TRBV7-2, the J gene TRBJ2-2; 8 bases agree with TRBD2. Losses at the gene ends were 3 bases for V and 7 bases for J; bases not matched to a gene: 7. Per germline, CDR1 SGHTA and CDR2 FQGNSA. This CDR3 contains 15 residues. CDR3 in amino acids: CASSLTGGTGGELFF. The CDR3 DNA sequence: TGTGCCAGCAGCTTGACGGGGGGGACGGGCGGGGAGCTGTTTTTT.

This clonotype turned up a few times. The gene calls are TRBV14 and TRBJ2-5; D uncertain. The CDR3 length is 12 residues. Germline V gives CDR1 SGHDN, CDR2 FVKESK. Trimming removed 4 bases from V and 5 bases from J, with 8 bases in between. DNA for the CDR3: TGTGCCAGCAGCCGTGGCTGGGAGACCCAGTACTTC. Its translation is CASSRGWETQYF. Drawing the rest from reference TRBV14 and TRBJ2-5, the complete variable domain is EAGVTQFPSHSVIEKGQTVTLRCDPISGHDNLYWYRRVMGKEIKFLLHFVKESKQDESGMPNNRFLAERTGGTYSTLKVQPAELEDSGVYFCASSRGWETQYFGPGTRLLVL.

This chain connects TRBV7-6 to TRBJ1-2; the match to TRBD1 covers 7 bases. CDR1 and CDR2 (germline): SGHVS, FNYEAQ. The CDR3 contains 12 residues. Losses at the gene ends were 6 bases for V and 6 bases for J; bases not matched to a gene: 4. CDR3 region: CASSPGGNGYTF. Written as DNA, the CDR3 is TGTGCCAGCAGTCCAGGGGGGAATGGCTACACCTTC.

This chain joins TRBV7-2 and TRBJ2-7; tentatively, D is TRBD1 (6 bases). Trimming stripped 5 bases from V and 4 bases from J, with 18 bases between. The CDR3 is 15 amino acids. Germline CDR1 SGHTA, CDR2 FQGNSA. The chain's CDR3 is CASSGQQGILYEQYF. The DNA of the CDR3 is TGTGCCAGCAGCGGGCAGCAGGGGATTCTATACGAGCAGTACTTC.

The chain links TRBV5-4 to TRBJ1-2; 10 bases are shared with TRBD1. Germline CDR1 SGHNT, CDR2 YYREEE (reference sequence). V lost 0 bases to trimming and J lost 5 bases; unmatched junction nucleotides: 10. The CDR3 covers 17 residues. The CDR3 DNA reads TGTGCCAGCAGCTTGGCGGGGGCGGGACAGGGGTATTATGGCTACACCTTC. This sequence encodes CASSLAGAGQGYYGYTF.

This clonotype has a handful of counts. The chain has TRBV12-3 or TRBV12-4 and TRBJ2-2, with D unclear. The CDR3 runs 14 residues. Trimming took 7 bases from V and 1 from J, leaving 10 bases between them. The CDR3: CASTQKLNTGELFF. CDR3 coding DNA: TGTGCCAGCACACAGAAACTGAACACCGGGGAGCTGTTTTTT.

The J gene is TRBJ1-2, the V gene TRBV11-2; no firm D call. This CDR3 spans 13 amino acids. V was cut by 0 bases and J by 5 bases, with 7 bases left in between. Germline CDR1 reads SGHAT; CDR2 reads FQNNGV. The CDR3 sequence: CASSLDTQYGYTF. The CDR3 DNA reads TGTGCCAGCAGCTTAGACACTCAATATGGCTACACCTTC.

This clonotype has just a few counts. The rearrangement uses TRBV6-5 and TRBJ1-5; D is undetermined. This CDR3 has 16 residues. Trimming removed 0 bases at V and 3 bases at J, with 12 bases between. Per germline, CDR1 MNHEY and CDR2 SVGAGI. CDR3 DNA sequence: TGTGCCAGCAGTTACTCGATAGGGCGGATCAATCAGCCCCAGCATTTT. Residues: CASSYSIGRINQPQHF.

V gene TRBV5-1 combines with J gene TRBJ2-7, with 8 nucleotides matching TRBD2. V trimming: 5 bases; J trimming: 1 base; junction bases outside the gene matches: 2. Germline assignment: CDR1 SGHRS and CDR2 YFSETQ. The CDR3 covers 13 residues. CDR3 nucleotide sequence: TGCGCCAGCAGTAGCGGGGAGTCCTACGAGCAGTACTTC. Translated, it gives CASSSGESYEQYF.

The rearrangement joins TRBV4-3 to TRBJ2-4, with TRBD2 matching 7 bases. Looked up from germline, CDR1 is LGHNA and CDR2 is YSLEER. The junction had 8 bases not matched to a gene; V was cut back by 4 bases and J by 5 bases. CDR3 length: 15 residues. The CDR3: CASSPGWGGENIQYF. DNA for the CDR3: TGCGCCAGCAGCCCGGGATGGGGGGGAGAAAACATTCAGTACTTC.

The chain carries TRBV20-1 and TRBJ1-3; 8 positions match TRBD1. The CDR3 has 15 residues. Unmatched junction bases numbered 12, after V lost 7 bases and J lost 4 bases. CDR1 and CDR2 (germline): DFQATT, SNEGSKA (reference sequence). The CDR3 is CSVAINRGTGNTIYF. CDR3 DNA sequence: TGCAGTGTGGCAATAAACAGGGGGACGGGAAACACCATATATTTT.

V usage is TRBV5-1 and J usage is TRBJ2-3; 10 positions match TRBD2. Germline CDR1 is SGHRS and CDR2 is YFSETQ. J gave up 12 bases and V 1 base, and 8 bases lay outside the gene matches. The CDR3 is made up of 14 amino acids. The chain's CDR3 is CASSLNQREGRQYF. CDR3 DNA sequence: TGCGCCAGCAGCTTGAATCAGCGGGAGGGACGACAGTATTTT.

This clonotype came up a few times. This rearrangement joins TRBV6-1 to TRBJ2-4, with D perhaps matching TRBD1 or TRBD2 (5 bases each). The CDR3 is 14 residues long. V lost 7 bases and J 4 bases, leaving 14 bases between the germline ends. Germline lookup yields CDR1 MNHNS and CDR2 SASEGT. The CDR3 DNA reads TGTGCCAGCAACGCCTCGGGGCAAAAAAACATTCAGTACTTC. Protein sequence: CASNASGQKNIQYF.

This clonotype was seen only a few times. This sequence joins TRBV20-1 and TRBJ1-1; TRBD1 might be the D (5 bases). Germline loops: CDR1 DFQATT, CDR2 SNEGSKA (reference sequence). The CDR3 length is 12 residues. The CDR3 coding sequence is TGCAGAGCAGTCATGGGGGACACTGAAGCTTTCTTT. It is translated as CRAVMGDTEAFF.

This clonotype was seen only a few times. The V call is TRBV6-2 or TRBV6-3, the J call TRBJ1-1; a weak D match, TRBD1 (5 bases). The CDR3 extends over 14 amino acids. Looked up from germline, CDR1 is MNHEY and CDR2 is SVGEGT. Trimming took 6 bases from V and 0 from J, leaving 11 bases between them. CDR3: CASRGEIMNTEAFF. The DNA for the CDR3 is TGTGCCAGCAGAGGGGAAATCATGAACACTGAAGCTTTCTTT.

The rearrangement links TRBV15 to TRBJ1-2, with D tentatively TRBD1 (5 bases). CDR3 length: 15 amino acids. Germline V gives CDR1 LNHNV, CDR2 YYDKDF (reference sequence). V was cut by 0 bases and J by 4 bases, with 12 bases left in between. CDR3 bases: TGTGCCACCAGCAGAGACATGATGGGGGGCTATGGCTACACCTTC. Translated: CATSRDMMGGYGYTF. Together with reference TRBV15 and TRBJ1-2, the CDR3 gives the full variable domain: DAMVIQNPRYQVTQFGKPVTLSCSQTLNHNVMYWYQQKSSQAPKLLFHYYDKDFNNEADTPDNFQSRRPNTSFCFLDIRSPGLGDTAMYLCATSRDMMGGYGYTFGSGTRLTVV.

Here the CDR3 reads CASAFPGQGIGEQYF. The CDR3 nucleotides are TGTGCCAGTGCCTTTCCGGGACAGGGCATCGGCGAGCAGTACTTC. The chain carries TRBV19 and TRBJ2-7, with TRBD1 identical over 9 bases. The CDR3 runs to 15 residues. Germline CDR1 reads LNHDA; CDR2 reads SQIVND (reference sequence). The ends lost 8 bases at V and 6 bases at J; junction bases unmatched: 14. Full variable domain (missing parts from reference TRBV19 and TRBJ2-7): DGGITQSPKYLFRKEGQNVTLSCEQNLNHDAMYWYRQDPGQGLRLIYYSQIVNDFQKGDIAEGYSVSREKKESFPLTVTSAQKNPTAFYLCASAFPGQGIGEQYFGPGTRLTVT.

For the CDR3, the DNA is TGTGCCAGTAGCGTGGGGCAAGGAAACACCATATATTTT. Protein: CASSVGQGNTIYF. This chain links TRBV19 with TRBJ1-3; possible D gene TRBD1, 5 bases. From germline, CDR1 is LNHDA and CDR2 SQIVND (reference sequence). The CDR3 is 13 residues long. Between the trimmed V and J ends, which lost 6 bases and 4 bases, there was a span of 10 bases.

The chain is built from TRBV7-2 and TRBJ2-7; TRBD1 agrees at 8 bases. The V and J ends lost 3 bases and 4 bases, in that order; junction bases with no gene match: 8. Germline assignment: CDR1 SGHTA and CDR2 FQGNSA. This CDR3 contains 15 residues. CDR3 region: CASSLDREISYEQYF. CDR3 nucleotide sequence: TGTGCCAGCAGCTTGGACAGGGAAATTTCTTACGAGCAGTACTTC.